This T cell receptor beta chain is drawn from a study of regulatory T cells in long-lasting Graves disease. Construction of the TCR beta libraries employed iRepertoire HTBI primers in conjunction with Arm-PCR of CDR3 regions. Using its own MiXCR run on the multiplex PCR reads, TCRdb lists one record per CDR3 protein. This table holds 350,000 to 500,000 distinct CDR3 sequences, around 13% found once. As for time point: newly diagnosed GD, antithyroid drugs for less than 3 months. Construction of the TCR library relied on RNA isolated from PBMCs. Germline V gene data show CDR1 as SGHRS and CDR2 as YFSETQ. The CDR3 contains 16 residues. These same records also appear under a second study, on T cells in Graves' hyperthyroidism and ophthalmopathy.

V usage is TRBV5-1 and J usage is TRBJ2-3, with D hard to call. The tail of the sequence fits TRBJ2-5 better, so the J call may be wrong. This material consisted of peripheral blood mononuclear cells (PBMCs), taken at new diagnosis, from a patient treated with antithyroid drugs. The TCR was taken from a woman aged 45-60 years with Graves disease. Written as DNA, the CDR3 is TGCGCCAGCAGCTTGGAATTTTCTGGGCTAGGTGAGACCCAGTACTTC. Its protein product is CASSLEFSGLGETQYF.